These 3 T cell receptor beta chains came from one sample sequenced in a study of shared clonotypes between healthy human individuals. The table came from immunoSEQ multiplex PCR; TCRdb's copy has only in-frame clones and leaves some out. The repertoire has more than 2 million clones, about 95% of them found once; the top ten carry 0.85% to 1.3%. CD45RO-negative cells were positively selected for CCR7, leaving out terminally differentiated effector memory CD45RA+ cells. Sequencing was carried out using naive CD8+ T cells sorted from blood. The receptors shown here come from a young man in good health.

CDR3 bases: TGTGCCAGCAGCTTAGGCTACCCCGAGTACCAGCAGTACTTC. Its protein product is CASSLGYPEYQQYF. The chain links TRBV13 to TRBJ2-7; D remains ambiguous. CDR3 length equals 14 residues. The V gene lost 0 bases and the J gene lost 8 bases, with 14 bases spanning the gap. CDR1 PRHDT and CDR2 FYEKMQ come from the germline V gene (reference sequence).

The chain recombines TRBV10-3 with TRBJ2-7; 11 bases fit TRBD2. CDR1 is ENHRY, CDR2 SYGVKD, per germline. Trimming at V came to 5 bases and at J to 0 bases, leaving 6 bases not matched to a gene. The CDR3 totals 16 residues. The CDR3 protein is CAISIVGTSGSYEQYF. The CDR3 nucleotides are TGTGCCATCAGTATAGTCGGGACTAGCGGCTCCTACGAGCAGTACTTC.

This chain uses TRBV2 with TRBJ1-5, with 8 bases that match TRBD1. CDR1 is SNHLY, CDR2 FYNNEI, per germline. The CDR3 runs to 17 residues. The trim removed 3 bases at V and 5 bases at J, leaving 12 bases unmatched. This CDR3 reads CASSDQPGTGSYQPQHF. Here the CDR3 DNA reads TGTGCCAGCAGTGACCAGCCCGGGACAGGCTCCTATCAGCCCCAGCATTTT. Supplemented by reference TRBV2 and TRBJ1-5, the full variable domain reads EPEVTQTPSHQVTQMGQEVILRCVPISNHLYFYWYRQILGQKVEFLVSFYNNEISEKSEIFDDQFSVERPDGSNFTLKIRSTKLEDSAMYFCASSDQPGTGSYQPQHFGDGTRLSIL.